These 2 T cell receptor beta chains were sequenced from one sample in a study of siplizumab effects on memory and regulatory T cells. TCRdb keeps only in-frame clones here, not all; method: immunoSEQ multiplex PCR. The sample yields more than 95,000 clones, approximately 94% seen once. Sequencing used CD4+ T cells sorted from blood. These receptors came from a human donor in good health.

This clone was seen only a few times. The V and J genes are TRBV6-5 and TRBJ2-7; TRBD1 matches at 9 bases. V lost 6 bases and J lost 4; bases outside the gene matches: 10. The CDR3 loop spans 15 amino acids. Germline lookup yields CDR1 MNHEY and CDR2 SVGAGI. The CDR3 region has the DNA TGTGCCAGCAGATCCGGACAGGGGAGTGCGTACGAGCAGTACTTC. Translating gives CASRSGQGSAYEQYF.

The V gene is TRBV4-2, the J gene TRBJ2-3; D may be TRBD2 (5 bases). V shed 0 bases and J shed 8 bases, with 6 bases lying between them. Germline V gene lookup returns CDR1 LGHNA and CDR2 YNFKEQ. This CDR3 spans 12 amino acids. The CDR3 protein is CASSQEGSTQYF. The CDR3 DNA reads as TGTGCCAGCAGCCAAGAGGGGAGTACGCAGTATTTT.